These 18 T cell receptor beta chains share one sample of origin, sequenced in a study of PD-L1 blockade in urothelial cancer. The time point: peripheral blood 6 weeks after treatment start. Profiled with immunoSEQ multiplex PCR; TCRdb holds only in-frame clones, not every one. The data hold about 44,000 clones, with about 90% observed a single time. The material sequenced was PBMCs, taken around atezolizumab (anti-PD-L1) treatment. The receptors derive from a man in his 70s with urothelial cancer.

The rearrangement joins TRBV5-1 to TRBJ1-4, with D tentatively TRBD1 (6 bases). The CDR3 has 14 residues. From germline, CDR1 is SGHRS and CDR2 YFSETQ. V was pared by 2 bases and J by 5 bases, with 10 bases between. The CDR3 DNA reads as TGCGCCAGCAGCTTACAGGGTCCCAATGAAAAACTGTTTTTT. Translation: CASSLQGPNEKLFF. Based on the CDR3 plus reference TRBV5-1 and TRBJ1-4, the full variable domain is KAGVTQTPRYLIKTRGQQVTLSCSPISGHRSVSWYQQTPGQGLQFLFEYFSETQRNKGNFPGRFSGRQFSNSRSEMNVSTLELGDSALYLCASSLQGPNEKLFFGSGTQLSVL.

The chain carries TRBV7-8 and TRBJ1-1; 7 nucleotides line up with TRBD1. The CDR3 is 13 amino acids. Germline CDR1 and CDR2: SGHVS and FQNEAQ. V trimming: 5 bases; J trimming: 1 base; junction bases outside the gene matches: 1. The CDR3 spells CASSRQGNTEAFF. The DNA of the CDR3 is TGTGCCAGCAGCCGACAGGGGAACACTGAAGCTTTCTTT.

The chain employs TRBV11-1 and TRBJ2-7; TRBD1 agrees at 7 bases. Per the germline V gene, CDR1 is SGHAT and CDR2 is FQDESV (reference sequence). Unmatched junction bases numbered 9, after V lost 5 bases and J lost 2 bases. The CDR3 sequence is 15 residues long. CDR3 protein: CASSRLQGPTYEQYF. CDR3 bases: TGTGCCAGCAGCCGTTTACAGGGGCCGACCTACGAGCAGTACTTC.

The chain has TRBV19 and TRBJ1-1, with D perhaps matching TRBD1 (5 bases). CDR1 LNHDA and CDR2 SQIVND come from the germline V gene (reference sequence). Trimming took off 6 bases at V and 4 bases at J, with 15 bases between the two ends. The CDR3 totals 14 residues. CDR3 sequence (DNA): TGTGCCAGTAGCCCGATGGCGACAGTCACTGAAGCTTTCTTT. Protein product: CASSPMATVTEAFF.

The V call is TRBV28, the J call TRBJ1-1, with 9 bases matching TRBD1. The CDR3 runs 14 residues. Looked up from germline, CDR1 is MDHEN and CDR2 is SYDVKM. V shed 5 bases, J shed 7 bases, and the junction held 8 bases outside the gene matches. The CDR3 loop reads CASSRTGGGIEAFF. The CDR3 DNA reads TGTGCCAGCAGTCGTACAGGGGGCGGAATTGAAGCTTTCTTT.

The V gene is TRBV30, the J gene TRBJ2-1; 11 nucleotides agree with TRBD2. V shed 0 bases and J 3 bases; nucleotides not matched to a gene: 4. CDR1 is GTSNPN, CDR2 SVGIG, per germline (reference sequence). The CDR3 length is 16 residues. Here the CDR3 DNA reads TGTGCCTGGAGTGTATATAGCGGGAGGGGCTACAATGAGCAGTTCTTC. Residues: CAWSVYSGRGYNEQFF.

The J gene is TRBJ1-1, the V gene TRBV19, with 11 bases that match TRBD1. Germline CDR1 and CDR2: LNHDA and SQIVND (reference sequence). V trimming: 1 base; J trimming: 4 bases; junction bases outside the gene matches: 11. The CDR3 is made up of 18 amino acids. CDR3 in DNA: TGTGCCAGTAGTATAGCCCGGACAGGGGGCGCCTCGGGCACTGAAGCTTTCTTT. This encodes CASSIARTGGASGTEAFF.

This clone appeared once. This chain uses TRBV9 with TRBJ1-1; TRBD1 agrees at 10 bases. Germline assignment: CDR1 SGDLS and CDR2 YYNGEE. J lost 5 bases, V lost 3 bases, and 4 bases had no gene match. The CDR3 contains 14 residues. The CDR3 is CASSAGDRGTEAFF. CDR3 in DNA: TGTGCCAGCAGCGCTGGGGACAGGGGAACTGAAGCTTTCTTT.

The chain has TRBV28 and TRBJ2-1; TRBD2 matches at 11 bases. With 5 bases clipped from V and 3 bases from J, the junction kept 15 bases outside the gene matches. This CDR3 contains 19 residues. Germline V gene lookup returns CDR1 MDHEN and CDR2 SYDVKM. CDR3 sequence: CASSPGRSASGRIYNEQFF. In nucleotides, the CDR3 is TGTGCCAGCAGTCCTGGGAGGTCGGCTAGCGGGAGGATCTACAATGAGCAGTTCTTC.

The chain combines TRBV28 with TRBJ2-1; perhaps TRBD2 as D (7 bases). V was trimmed by 5 bases and J by 0 bases, leaving 17 bases between them. The germline gives CDR1 MDHEN, CDR2 SYDVKM. The length of the CDR3 is 17 residues. In DNA, the CDR3 is TGTGCCAGCAGTCAGGGGTGGGAGGGGTTCTCCTACAATGAGCAGTTCTTC. Translated, it gives CASSQGWEGFSYNEQFF.

The chain recombines TRBV5-4 with TRBJ1-2; the match to TRBD1 covers 8 bases. V dropped 2 bases and J dropped 6; count of bases not matched to a gene: 3. Germline CDR1 SGHNT, CDR2 YYREEE (reference sequence). This CDR3 has 13 amino acids. The chain's CDR3 is CASSLQGGHGYTF. In nucleotides, the CDR3 is TGTGCCAGCAGCTTACAGGGGGGACATGGCTACACCTTC. The full variable domain, rest sourced from reference TRBV5-4 and TRBJ1-2, is ETGVTQSPTHLIKTRGQQVTLRCSSQSGHNTVSWYQQALGQGPQFIFQYYREEENGRGNFPPRFSGLQFPNYSSELNVNALELDDSALYLCASSLQGGHGYTFGSGTRLTVV.

The chain recombines TRBV30 with TRBJ1-2; D unclear. Germline V lookup: CDR1 GTSNPN, CDR2 SVGIG (reference sequence). This CDR3 is built from 10 residues. Trimming stripped 5 bases from V and 4 bases from J, with 5 bases between. The CDR3 loop is CAWESYGYTF. In DNA form, the CDR3 reads TGTGCCTGGGAGTCCTATGGCTACACCTTC.

The chain combines TRBV6-1 with TRBJ1-2; 9 bases are shared with TRBD1. Germline assignment: CDR1 MNHNS and CDR2 SASEGT. Trimming removed 4 bases from V and 4 bases from J; junction bases left unmatched: 13. This CDR3 spans 17 amino acids. This CDR3 is CASSGLWFAGQGYGYTF. CDR3 DNA sequence: TGTGCCAGCAGTGGATTATGGTTTGCGGGACAGGGCTATGGCTACACCTTC.

The V and J genes are TRBV5-1 and TRBJ2-1, with a tentative D call TRBD2 (6 bases). From germline, CDR1 is SGHRS and CDR2 YFSETQ. The V gene lost 0 bases and the J gene lost 10 bases, with 11 bases spanning the gap. The CDR3 is 13 amino acids. The CDR3 is CASSLGLDGEQFF. CDR3 coding DNA: TGCGCCAGCAGCTTGGGACTAGACGGCGAGCAGTTCTTC.

This clone was observed once. The chain recombines TRBV6-1 with TRBJ2-7, with 12 bases fitting TRBD1. V was clipped by 1 base and J by 3 bases; unmatched bases: 10. The germline gives CDR1 MNHNS, CDR2 SASEGT. The CDR3 length is 18 residues. CDR3 coding DNA: TGTGCCAGCAGTGAAGGGGACTCGGGACAGGGGGCAAGCTACGAGCAGTACTTC. It codes for CASSEGDSGQGASYEQYF.

The rearrangement uses TRBV2 and TRBJ2-1; 13 nucleotides align to TRBD2. Trimming at V came to 6 bases and at J to 3 bases, leaving 5 bases not matched to a gene. There are 16 residues in the CDR3. Germline V CDR1 and CDR2: SNHLY, FYNNEI. The CDR3 DNA is TGTGCCAGCAGGGACAGGACTAGCGGGAGCTACAATGAGCAGTTCTTC. It translates to CASRDRTSGSYNEQFF.

This clone was counted only a few times. Here the CDR3 DNA reads TGTGCCAGCAGCCGGGGGGGTAGCGGGATAACAGATACGCAGTATTTT. It encodes CASSRGGSGITDTQYF. The chain is built from TRBV7-9 and TRBJ2-3; 8 bases map to TRBD2. After removal of 5 bases from V and 3 bases from J, the junction contained 10 bases not matched to a gene. Germline V gene lookup returns CDR1 SEHNR and CDR2 FQNEAQ (reference sequence). The CDR3 sequence is 16 residues long.

The rearrangement uses TRBV6-1 and TRBJ1-1; 11 nucleotides agree with TRBD1. The germline CDR1 and CDR2 sequences are MNHNS and SASEGT. V shed 7 bases and J 10 bases; nucleotides not matched to a gene: 8. The CDR3 sequence is 13 residues long. The CDR3 region is CASTADRGRVAFF. Written as DNA, the CDR3 is TGTGCCAGCACCGCGGACAGGGGGCGCGTAGCTTTCTTT.